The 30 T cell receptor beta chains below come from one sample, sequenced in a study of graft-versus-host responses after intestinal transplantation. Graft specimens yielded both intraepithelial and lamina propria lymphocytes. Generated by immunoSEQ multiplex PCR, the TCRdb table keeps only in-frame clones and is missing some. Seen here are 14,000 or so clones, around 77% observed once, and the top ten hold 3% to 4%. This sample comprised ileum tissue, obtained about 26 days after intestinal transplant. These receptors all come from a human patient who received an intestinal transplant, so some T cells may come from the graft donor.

Here the CDR3 DNA reads TGTGCCAGTAGGCCCGGACAGGGCTTGGGGACCCAGCATTTT. Protein: CASRPGQGLGTQHF. This chain connects TRBV19 to TRBJ1-5; 8 nucleotides align to TRBD1. CDR1 and CDR2 from the germline V gene are LNHDA and SQIVND (reference sequence). With 6 bases clipped from V and 11 bases from J, the junction kept 12 bases outside the gene matches. CDR3 length equals 14 residues.

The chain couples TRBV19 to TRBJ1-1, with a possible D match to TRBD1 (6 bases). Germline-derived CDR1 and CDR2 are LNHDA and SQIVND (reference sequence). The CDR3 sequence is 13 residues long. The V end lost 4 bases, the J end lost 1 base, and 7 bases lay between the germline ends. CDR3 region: CASSRTENTEAFF. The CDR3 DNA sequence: TGTGCCAGTAGTAGGACAGAGAACACTGAAGCTTTCTTT.

Here the CDR3 reads CASSSQGQEQFF. Written as DNA, the CDR3 is TGTGCCAGCAGCTCCCAGGGCCAGGAGCAGTTCTTC. This chain links TRBV5-4 with TRBJ2-1; tentatively, D is TRBD1 (5 bases). CDR3 length: 12 amino acids. Germline lookup yields CDR1 SGHNT and CDR2 YYREEE (reference sequence). V was cut by 3 bases and J by 10 bases, with 11 bases left in between. The whole variable domain, remainder taken from reference TRBV5-4 and TRBJ2-1, is ETGVTQSPTHLIKTRGQQVTLRCSSQSGHNTVSWYQQALGQGPQFIFQYYREEENGRGNFPPRFSGLQFPNYSSELNVNALELDDSALYLCASSSQGQEQFFGPGTRLTVL.

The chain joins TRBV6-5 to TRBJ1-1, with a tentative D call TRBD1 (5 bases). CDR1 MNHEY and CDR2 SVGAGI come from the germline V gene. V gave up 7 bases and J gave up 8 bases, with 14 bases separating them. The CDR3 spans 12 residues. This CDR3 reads CASTDPGAEAFF. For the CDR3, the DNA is TGTGCCAGCACTGACCCTGGGGCAGAAGCTTTCTTT.

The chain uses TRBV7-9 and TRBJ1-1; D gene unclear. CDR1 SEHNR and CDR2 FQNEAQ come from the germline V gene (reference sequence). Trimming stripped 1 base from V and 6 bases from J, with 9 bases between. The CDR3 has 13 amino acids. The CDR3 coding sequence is TGTGCCAGCAGCTTAGGCGCAGGCGCTGAAGCTTTCTTT. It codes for CASSLGAGAEAFF.

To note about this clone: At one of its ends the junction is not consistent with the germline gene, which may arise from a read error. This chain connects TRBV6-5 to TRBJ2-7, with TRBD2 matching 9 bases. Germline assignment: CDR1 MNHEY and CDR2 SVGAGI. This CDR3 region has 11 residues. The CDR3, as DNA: TGTGCCATCTCCGAGGGGACTAGCTTGGTCTTC. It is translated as CAISEGTSLVF.

CDR3: CSVEDLALQNYGYTF. The DNA of the CDR3 is TGCAGCGTTGAAGATTTAGCCCTCCAAAACTATGGCTACACCTTC. This sequence joins TRBV29-1 and TRBJ1-2, with unresolved D. There are 15 residues in the CDR3. Trimming removed 0 bases at V and 2 bases at J, with 13 bases between. Germline V gives CDR1 SQVTM, CDR2 ANQGSEA.

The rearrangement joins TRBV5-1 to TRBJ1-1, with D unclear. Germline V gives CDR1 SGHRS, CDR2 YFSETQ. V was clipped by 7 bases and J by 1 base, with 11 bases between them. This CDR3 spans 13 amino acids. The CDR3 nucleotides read TGCGCCAGCTCTTGGGAGGGGAACACTGAAGCTTTCTTT. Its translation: CASSWEGNTEAFF.

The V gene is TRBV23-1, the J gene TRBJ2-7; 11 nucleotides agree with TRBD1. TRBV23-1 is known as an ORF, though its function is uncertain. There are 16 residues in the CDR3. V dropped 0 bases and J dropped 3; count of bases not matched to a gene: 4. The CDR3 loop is CASSQSGGTGGYEQYV. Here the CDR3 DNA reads TGCGCCAGCAGTCAATCGGGCGGGACAGGGGGCTACGAGCAGTACGTC.

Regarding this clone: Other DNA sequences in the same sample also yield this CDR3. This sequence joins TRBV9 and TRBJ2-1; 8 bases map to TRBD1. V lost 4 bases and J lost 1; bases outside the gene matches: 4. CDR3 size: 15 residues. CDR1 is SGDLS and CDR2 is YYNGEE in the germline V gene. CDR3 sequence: CASSPRDRSYNEQFF. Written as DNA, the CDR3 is TGTGCCAGCAGCCCCCGGGACAGGTCCTACAATGAGCAGTTCTTC.

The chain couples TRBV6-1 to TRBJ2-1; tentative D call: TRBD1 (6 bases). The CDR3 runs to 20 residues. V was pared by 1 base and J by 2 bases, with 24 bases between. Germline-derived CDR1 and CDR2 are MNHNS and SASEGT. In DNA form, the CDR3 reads TGTGCCAGCAGTGAAGGACTACAGGGTACTCGCCTTATGACCTACAATGAGCAGTTCTTC. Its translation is CASSEGLQGTRLMTYNEQFF.

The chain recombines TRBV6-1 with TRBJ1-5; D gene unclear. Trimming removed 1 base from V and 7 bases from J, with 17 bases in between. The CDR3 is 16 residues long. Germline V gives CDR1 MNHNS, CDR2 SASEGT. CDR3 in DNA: TGTGCCAGCAGTGAAGATTTTCCAGGCGTCCGGCAGCCCCAGCATTTT. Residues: CASSEDFPGVRQPQHF.

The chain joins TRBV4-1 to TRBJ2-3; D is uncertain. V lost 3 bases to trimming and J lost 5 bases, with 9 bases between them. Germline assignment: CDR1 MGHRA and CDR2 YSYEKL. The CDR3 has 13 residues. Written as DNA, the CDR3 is TGCGCCAGCAGCCACCCGGTCGTAGATACGCAGTATTTT. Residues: CASSHPVVDTQYF.

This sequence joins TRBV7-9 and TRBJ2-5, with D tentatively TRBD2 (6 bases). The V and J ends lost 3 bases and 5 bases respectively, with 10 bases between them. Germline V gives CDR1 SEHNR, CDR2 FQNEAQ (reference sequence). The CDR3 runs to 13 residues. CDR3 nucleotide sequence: TGTGCCAGCAGCTTTAGCCGGGAGGAGACCCAGTACTTC. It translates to CASSFSREETQYF.

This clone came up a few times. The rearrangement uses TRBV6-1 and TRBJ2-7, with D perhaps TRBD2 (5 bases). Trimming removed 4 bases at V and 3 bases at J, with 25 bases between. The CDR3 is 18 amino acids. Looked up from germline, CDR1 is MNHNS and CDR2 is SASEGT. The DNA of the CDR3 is TGTGCCAGCAGTGCCCGGGCGGCCGCCCTTGGGGAGAACTACGAGCAGTACGTC. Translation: CASSARAAALGENYEQYV.

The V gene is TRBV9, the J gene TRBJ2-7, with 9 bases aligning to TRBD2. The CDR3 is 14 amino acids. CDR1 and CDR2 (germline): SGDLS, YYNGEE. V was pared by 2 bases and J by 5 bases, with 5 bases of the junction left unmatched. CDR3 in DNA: TGTGCCAGCAGCGTGGGGACTAGCAGCCACGAGCAGTACTTC. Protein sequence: CASSVGTSSHEQYF.

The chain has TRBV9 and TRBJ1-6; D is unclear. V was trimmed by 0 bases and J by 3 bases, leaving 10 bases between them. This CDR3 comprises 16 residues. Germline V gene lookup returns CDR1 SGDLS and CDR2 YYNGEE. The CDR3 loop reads CASSVDARNYNSPLHF. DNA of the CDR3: TGTGCCAGCAGCGTAGATGCCAGGAACTATAATTCACCCCTCCACTTT.

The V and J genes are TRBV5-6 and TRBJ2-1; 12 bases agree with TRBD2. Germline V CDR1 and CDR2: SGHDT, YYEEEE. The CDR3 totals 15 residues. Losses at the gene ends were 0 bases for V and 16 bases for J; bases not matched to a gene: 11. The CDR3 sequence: CASSLGLAGGPGYFF. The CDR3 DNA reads TGTGCCAGCAGCTTGGGTCTAGCGGGGGGGCCGGGATACTTCTTC.

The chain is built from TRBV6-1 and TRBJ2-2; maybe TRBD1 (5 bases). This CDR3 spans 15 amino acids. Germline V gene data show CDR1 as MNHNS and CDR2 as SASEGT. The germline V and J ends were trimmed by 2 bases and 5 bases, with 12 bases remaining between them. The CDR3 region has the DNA TGTGCCAGCAGTGAAAGCGCCTCAGGGACCGGGGAGCTGTTTTTT. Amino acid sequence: CASSESASGTGELFF.

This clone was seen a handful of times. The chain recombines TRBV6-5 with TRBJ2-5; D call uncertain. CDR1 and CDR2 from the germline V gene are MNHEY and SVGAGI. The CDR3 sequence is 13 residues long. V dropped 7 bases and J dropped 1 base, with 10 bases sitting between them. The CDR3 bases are TGTGCCAGCAATCGTGGGCTCCAAGAGACCCAGTACTTC. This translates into CASNRGLQETQYF.

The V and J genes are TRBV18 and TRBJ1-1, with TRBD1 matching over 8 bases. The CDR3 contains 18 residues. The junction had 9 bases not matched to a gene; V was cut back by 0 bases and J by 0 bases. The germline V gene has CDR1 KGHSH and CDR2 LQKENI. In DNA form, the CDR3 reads TGTGCCAGCTCACCACCGACAGGGGTACGAGGGGTGAACACTGAAGCTTTCTTT. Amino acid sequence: CASSPPTGVRGVNTEAFF.

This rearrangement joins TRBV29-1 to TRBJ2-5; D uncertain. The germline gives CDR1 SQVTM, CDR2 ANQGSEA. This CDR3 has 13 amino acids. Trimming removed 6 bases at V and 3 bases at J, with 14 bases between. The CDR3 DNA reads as TGCAGCGTAGAGTCCGGGTCCGAAGAGACCCAGTACTTC. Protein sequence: CSVESGSEETQYF.

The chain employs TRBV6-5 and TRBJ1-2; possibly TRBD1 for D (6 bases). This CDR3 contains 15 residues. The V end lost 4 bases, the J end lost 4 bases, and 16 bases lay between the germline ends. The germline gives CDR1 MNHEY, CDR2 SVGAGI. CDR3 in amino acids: CASSLKGGRVYGYTF. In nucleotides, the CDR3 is TGTGCCAGCAGTTTGAAGGGGGGGCGCGTCTATGGCTACACCTTC.

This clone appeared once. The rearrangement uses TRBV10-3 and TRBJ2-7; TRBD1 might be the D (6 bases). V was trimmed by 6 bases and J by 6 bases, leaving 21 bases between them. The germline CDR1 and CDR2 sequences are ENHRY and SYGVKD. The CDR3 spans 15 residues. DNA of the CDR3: TGTGCCATCAGCCCTGGGGACATCCTAAATGGCGAGCAGTACGTC. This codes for CAISPGDILNGEQYV.

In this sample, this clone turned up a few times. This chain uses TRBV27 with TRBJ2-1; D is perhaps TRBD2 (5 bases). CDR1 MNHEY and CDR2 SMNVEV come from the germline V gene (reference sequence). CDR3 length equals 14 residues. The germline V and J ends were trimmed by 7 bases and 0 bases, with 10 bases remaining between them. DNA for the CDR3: TGTGCCAGCACCCTAGGGAGCTCCTACAATGAGCAGTTCTTC. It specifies CASTLGSSYNEQFF.

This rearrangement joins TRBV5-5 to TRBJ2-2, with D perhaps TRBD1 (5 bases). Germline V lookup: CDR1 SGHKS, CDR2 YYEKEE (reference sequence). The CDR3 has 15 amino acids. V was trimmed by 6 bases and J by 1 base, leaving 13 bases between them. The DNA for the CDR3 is TGTGCCAGCACCGACGACAGATGGAACACCGGGGAGCTGTTTTTT. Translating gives CASTDDRWNTGELFF.

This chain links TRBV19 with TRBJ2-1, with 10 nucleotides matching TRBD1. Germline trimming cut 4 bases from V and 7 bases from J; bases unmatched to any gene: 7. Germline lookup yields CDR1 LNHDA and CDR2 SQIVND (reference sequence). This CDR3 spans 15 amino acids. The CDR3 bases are TGTGCCAGTAGTAGCGACAGGGGGCGCAAGAATGAGCAGTTCTTC. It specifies CASSSDRGRKNEQFF.

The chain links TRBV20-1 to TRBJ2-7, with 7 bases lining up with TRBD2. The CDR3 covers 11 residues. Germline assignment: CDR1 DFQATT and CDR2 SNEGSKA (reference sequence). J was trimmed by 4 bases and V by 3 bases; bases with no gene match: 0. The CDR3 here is CSARGGYEQYV. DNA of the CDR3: TGCAGTGCTAGGGGGGGGTACGAGCAGTACGTC.

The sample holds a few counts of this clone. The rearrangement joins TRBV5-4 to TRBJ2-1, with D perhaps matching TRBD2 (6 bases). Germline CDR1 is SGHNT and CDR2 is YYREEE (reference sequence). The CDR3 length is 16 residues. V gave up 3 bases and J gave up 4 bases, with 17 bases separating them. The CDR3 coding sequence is TGTGCCAGCAGCTCCCGGTTGGGCGGGGATTACAATGAGCAGTTCTTC. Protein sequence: CASSSRLGGDYNEQFF.

CDR3 loop: CASKDSNNQPQHF. CDR3 coding DNA: TGTGCCAGCAAGGACAGCAATAATCAGCCCCAGCATTTT. The chain joins TRBV6-1 to TRBJ1-5, with D perhaps TRBD1 (6 bases). The CDR3 loop spans 13 amino acids. Deletions cut 7 bases from V and 4 bases from J, with 11 bases between. Germline V CDR1 and CDR2: MNHNS, SASEGT.